Listed below are T cell receptor beta chains from one sample, sequenced in a study of T cells after yellow fever vaccination. TCRdb redid the calling of the 5' RACE reads with MiXCR, one entry per CDR3 protein. Altogether 250,000 to 300,000 distinct CDR3 sequences are present, roughly 5.6% being singletons, with the ten largest covering 3% to 4%. The sample consisted of CD4+ T cells sorted from PBMCs, taken on the day of the yellow fever booster vaccination. Every receptor here comes from a man aged 18 to 30 who received the YFV17D yellow fever vaccine. CDR3s include the opening cysteine and the closing phenylalanine or tryptophan. The order of the fields is J gene, clone size, D gene, V gene, CDR3 protein, CDR3 DNA. D genes are given only for firm matches. The size of a clone is reported for some rows only, either as once, few or many, or as a class for expanded clones.

j_gene: TRBJ1-6
abundance: .
d_gene: .
v_gene: TRBV1
CDR3aa: CTSSWTGGGPGALHF
CDR3nt: TGCACCAGCAGTTGGACAGGGGGTGGACCGGGGGCCCTCCACTTT

j_gene: TRBJ2-4
abundance: .
d_gene: .
v_gene: TRBV12-5
CDR3aa: CASGPQGSNIQYF
CDR3nt: TGTGCTAGTGGACCCCAGGGATCCAACATTCAGTACTTC

j_gene: TRBJ2-3
abundance: .
d_gene: TRBD1
v_gene: TRBV5-1
CDR3aa: CASSLTGAEDTQYF
CDR3nt: TGCGCCAGCAGCTTGACAGGGGCGGAAGATACGCAGTATTTT

j_gene: TRBJ2-3
abundance: many
d_gene: .
v_gene: TRBV5-1
CDR3aa: CASSLGPRLTDTQYF
CDR3nt: TGCGCCAGCAGCTTGGGGCCGAGACTCACAGATACGCAGTATTTT

j_gene: TRBJ1-3
abundance: few
d_gene: .
v_gene: TRBV12-3/TRBV12-4
CDR3aa: CASNRAGNTIYF
CDR3nt: TGTGCCAGCAACCGAGCGGGAAACACCATATATTTT

j_gene: TRBJ2-5
abundance: many
d_gene: .
v_gene: TRBV15
CDR3aa: CATSRSWVETQYF
CDR3nt: TGTGCCACCAGCAGATCTTGGGTGGAGACCCAGTACTTC

j_gene: TRBJ2-1
abundance: few
d_gene: .
v_gene: TRBV15
CDR3aa: CATSRVTRDNEQFF
CDR3nt: TGTGCCACCAGCAGAGTAACCAGGGACAATGAGCAGTTCTTC

j_gene: TRBJ2-3
abundance: few
d_gene: TRBD2
v_gene: TRBV7-9
CDR3aa: CASSISSVLAGALTDTQYF
CDR3nt: TGTGCCAGCAGCATATCCTCGGTTCTAGCGGGGGCCCTCACAGATACGCAGTATTTT

j_gene: TRBJ1-1
abundance: .
d_gene: TRBD1
v_gene: TRBV4-1
CDR3aa: CASSQRQGDTEAFF
CDR3nt: TGCGCCAGCAGCCAGAGACAGGGGGACACTGAAGCTTTCTTT

j_gene: TRBJ2-5
abundance: .
d_gene: .
v_gene: TRBV5-8
CDR3aa: CASSSGRAGRETQYF
CDR3nt: TGTGCCAGCAGCTCTGGCCGGGCGGGCAGGGAGACCCAGTACTTC

j_gene: TRBJ2-6
abundance: few
d_gene: TRBD2
v_gene: TRBV20-1
CDR3aa: CSASLGGTGANVLTF
CDR3nt: TGCAGTGCTTCCCTGGGAGGGACCGGGGCCAACGTCCTGACTTTC

j_gene: TRBJ1-2
abundance: many
d_gene: .
v_gene: TRBV12-3/TRBV12-4
CDR3aa: CASSYTSGMGYTF
CDR3nt: TGTGCCAGCAGCTATACCTCAGGGATGGGCTACACCTTC

j_gene: TRBJ2-5
abundance: .
d_gene: TRBD2
v_gene: TRBV7-2
CDR3aa: CASSPGLVRETQYF
CDR3nt: TGTGCCAGCAGCCCCGGACTAGTCAGGGAGACCCAGTACTTC

j_gene: TRBJ2-3
abundance: many
d_gene: TRBD2
v_gene: TRBV27
CDR3aa: CASSPTRTSGVGDTQYF
CDR3nt: TGTGCCAGCAGTCCCACCAGGACTAGCGGGGTGGGAGATACGCAGTATTTT

j_gene: TRBJ1-6
abundance: few
d_gene: .
v_gene: TRBV4-3
CDR3aa: CASSQAPQGIFYNSPLHF
CDR3nt: TGCGCCAGCAGCCAAGCCCCACAGGGCATATTCTATAATTCACCCCTCCACTTT